This T cell receptor beta chain stems from a study of cytomegalovirus exposure and HLA in healthy donors. As to this clone: What it binds is unknown.

V lost 0 bases and J 1 base, leaving 7 bases between the germline ends. The CDR3 runs to 15 residues. Per the germline V gene, CDR1 is SGHNT and CDR2 is YYREEE (reference sequence). The study's findings and limits: High specificity and sensitivity for cytomegalovirus status were reported for the classifier.

The table came from immunoSEQ multiplex PCR; TCRdb's copy has only in-frame clones and leaves some out. The repertoire includes around 150,000 clones, 86% of them detected once, and approximately 2.2% sits in the top ten. Sequencing was done on a sample of PBMCs. The chain combines TRBV5-4 with TRBJ2-2; possible D gene TRBD2, 5 bases. This sequence was found in a woman between 18 and 30 years old in good health and CMV-seronegative. The DNA for the CDR3 is TGTGCCAGCAGCTTGGAAGGGAGGAACACCGGGGAGCTGTTTTTT. This codes for CASSLEGRNTGELFF.